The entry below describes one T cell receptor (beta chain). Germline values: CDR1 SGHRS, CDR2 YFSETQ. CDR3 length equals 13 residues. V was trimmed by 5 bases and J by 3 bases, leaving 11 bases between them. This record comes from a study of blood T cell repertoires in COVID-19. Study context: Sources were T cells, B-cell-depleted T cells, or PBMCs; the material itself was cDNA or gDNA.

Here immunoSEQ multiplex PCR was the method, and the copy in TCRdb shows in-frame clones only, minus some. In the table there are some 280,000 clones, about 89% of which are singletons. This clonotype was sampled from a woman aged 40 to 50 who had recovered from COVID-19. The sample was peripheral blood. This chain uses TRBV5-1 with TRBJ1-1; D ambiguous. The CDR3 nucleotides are TGCGCCAGCAGTGAGGGTCCGGACACTGAAGCTTTCTTT. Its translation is CASSEGPDTEAFF.